Below, 22 T cell receptor beta chains from the same sample are listed, as sequenced in a study of blood T cell repertoires in COVID-19. The method was immunoSEQ multiplex PCR; TCRdb's version includes in-frame clones alone and lacks a portion of them. The table lists tens of thousands of clones, 81% of them singletons. The sequenced material came from peripheral blood. These receptors all stem from a man aged 80 or over with active or convalescent COVID-19.

The rearrangement uses TRBV2 and TRBJ2-7; 10 bases align to TRBD2. Trimming took 8 bases from V and 3 from J; bases not matched to a gene: 1. This CDR3 is built from 12 residues. From germline, CDR1 is SNHLY and CDR2 FYNNEI. The CDR3 reads CASGLADYEQYF. The CDR3 DNA is TGTGCCAGCGGACTAGCGGACTACGAGCAGTACTTC.

V is TRBV10-2 and J is TRBJ2-5, with D unclear. V was pared by 1 base and J by 6 bases, with 9 bases between. The germline V gene has CDR1 WSHSY and CDR2 SAAADI. There are 13 residues in the CDR3. CDR3: CASSELARQTQYF. The CDR3 region has the DNA TGCGCCAGCAGTGAGTTAGCTAGGCAGACCCAGTACTTC.

This chain connects TRBV5-4 to TRBJ2-1, with unresolved D. Between the trimmed V and J ends, which lost 0 bases and 4 bases, there was a span of 11 bases. Germline V lookup: CDR1 SGHNT, CDR2 YYREEE (reference sequence). This CDR3 is built from 15 residues. In DNA form, the CDR3 reads TGTGCCAGCAGCTTGGGACAACCGCAATACAATGAGCAGTTCTTC. It translates to CASSLGQPQYNEQFF.

This clone showed up just a few times. This rearrangement joins TRBV7-9 to TRBJ2-7; D may be TRBD1 (5 bases). Germline loops: CDR1 SEHNR, CDR2 FQNEAQ (reference sequence). V was shortened by 2 bases and J by 6 bases, with 8 bases between the two germline ends. The CDR3 has 12 residues. This CDR3 is CASSLQGPEQYF. The DNA for the CDR3 is TGTGCCAGCAGCTTACAGGGTCCCGAGCAGTACTTC. Complete variable domain (other parts from reference TRBV7-9 and TRBJ2-7): DTGVSQNPRHKITKRGQNVTFRCDPISEHNRLYWYRQTLGQGPEFLTYFQNEAQLEKSRLLSDRFSAERPKGSFSTLEIQRTEQGDSAMYLCASSLQGPEQYFGPGTRLTVT.

This chain joins TRBV11-1 and TRBJ2-3; 8 nucleotides align to TRBD1. The ends lost 2 bases at V and 1 base at J; junction bases unmatched: 5. CDR3 length equals 16 residues. Germline CDR1 reads SGHAT; CDR2 reads FQDESV (reference sequence). The chain's CDR3 is CASSLSRGPRTDTQYF. The CDR3 DNA reads TGTGCCAGCAGCTTAAGCAGGGGGCCGCGCACAGATACGCAGTATTTT.

The rearrangement joins TRBV7-3 to TRBJ2-1; 8 bases align to TRBD1. The trim removed 5 bases at V and 9 bases at J, leaving 9 bases unmatched. Germline lookup yields CDR1 SGHTA and CDR2 FQGTGA. The CDR3 extends over 14 amino acids. CDR3 nucleotide sequence: TGTGCCAGCAGCCCTCAGGGGGCGCTGGGTGAGCAGTTCTTC. Translated: CASSPQGALGEQFF. Full variable domain (missing parts from reference TRBV7-3 and TRBJ2-1): GAGVSQTPSNKVTEKGKYVELRCDPISGHTALYWYRQSLGQGPEFLIYFQGTGAADDSGLPNDRFFAVRPEGSVSTLKIQRTERGDSAVYLCASSPQGALGEQFFGPGTRLTVL.

V gene TRBV25-1 combines with J gene TRBJ1-4; 9 bases align to TRBD1. With 5 bases clipped from V and 7 bases from J, the junction kept 8 bases outside the gene matches. This CDR3 has 15 amino acids. The germline gives CDR1 MGHDK, CDR2 SYGVNS. In DNA, the CDR3 is TGTGCCAGCAGTACCCGGACAGGGGATGGTGAAAAACTGTTTTTT. Encoded protein: CASSTRTGDGEKLFF.

This clone came up once. The chain joins TRBV19 to TRBJ2-7, with D perhaps TRBD2 (6 bases). This CDR3 has 16 residues. The V and J ends lost 0 bases and 3 bases respectively, with 15 bases between them. Looked up from germline, CDR1 is LNHDA and CDR2 is SQIVND (reference sequence). Here the CDR3 reads CASSIDLPMGGYEQYF. CDR3 nucleotide sequence: TGTGCCAGTAGTATAGATCTTCCGATGGGAGGCTACGAGCAGTACTTC.

This clone appeared a single time. The gene calls are TRBV28 and TRBJ1-4; the match to TRBD1 covers 10 bases. The CDR3 covers 16 residues. The trim removed 6 bases at V and 3 bases at J, leaving 7 bases unmatched. In germline, CDR1 is MDHEN, CDR2 SYDVKM. CDR3 sequence: CASRPGQGGANEKLFF. CDR3 bases: TGTGCCAGCAGACCCGGACAGGGGGGAGCTAATGAAAAACTGTTTTTT.

The V call is TRBV5-4, the J call TRBJ1-1; 9 bases are shared with TRBD1. V was pared by 3 bases and J by 1 base, with 7 bases of the junction left unmatched. CDR3 length equals 16 residues. The germline V gene has CDR1 SGHNT and CDR2 YYREEE (reference sequence). In nucleotides, the CDR3 is TGTGCCAGCAGCTATTTACAGGGGGCAGGGAACACTGAAGCTTTCTTT. Translating gives CASSYLQGAGNTEAFF.

The chain carries TRBV6-5 and TRBJ1-1; no firm D call. The CDR3 runs 12 residues. V was clipped by 0 bases and J by 8 bases, with 7 bases between them. Germline lookup yields CDR1 MNHEY and CDR2 SVGAGI. The CDR3, as DNA: TGTGCCAGCAGTTACTCGGGCCGAGAAGCTTTCTTT. Encoded protein: CASSYSGREAFF.

The chain uses TRBV20-1 and TRBJ2-3; D is perhaps TRBD2 (6 bases). Per germline, CDR1 DFQATT and CDR2 SNEGSKA (reference sequence). The CDR3 has 15 amino acids. With 3 bases removed from V and 0 bases from J, the gap between germline ends came to 13 bases. DNA for the CDR3: TGCAGTGCTAGTGGCACTAGCACTAGCACAGATACGCAGTATTTT. Translating gives CSASGTSTSTDTQYF.

This chain uses TRBV9 with TRBJ1-1; the match to TRBD1 covers 9 bases. V trimming: 4 bases; J trimming: 1 base; junction bases outside the gene matches: 2. The length of the CDR3 is 14 residues. Germline CDR1 and CDR2: SGDLS and YYNGEE. Here the CDR3 DNA reads TGTGCCAGCAGCCCACAGGGGGCGAACACTGAAGCTTTCTTT. Protein product: CASSPQGANTEAFF.

The chain has TRBV6-5 and TRBJ2-3; 8 bases are shared with TRBD2. Germline V gene lookup returns CDR1 MNHEY and CDR2 SVGAGI. J lost 5 bases, V lost 2 bases, and 6 bases had no gene match. The CDR3 runs 15 residues. The CDR3 coding sequence is TGTGCCAGCAGTTACGGCGGGGGGCACAGAGATACGCAGTATTTT. Translating gives CASSYGGGHRDTQYF.

The rearrangement joins TRBV30 to TRBJ1-4, with 7 bases lining up with TRBD1. The germline V gene has CDR1 GTSNPN and CDR2 SVGIG (reference sequence). The V gene end was trimmed by 6 bases and the J gene end by 7 bases; junction bases not matched to a gene: 11. CDR3 length: 14 residues. The CDR3 DNA is TGTGCCTGCGACGCGACAGGGCTTAGTGAAAAACTGTTTTTT. Its protein is CACDATGLSEKLFF.

The rearrangement uses TRBV9 and TRBJ2-2; TRBD2 is a possible D gene (5 bases). The CDR3 is 13 amino acids. V lost 1 base to trimming and J lost 8 bases, with 9 bases between them. Germline V gene lookup returns CDR1 SGDLS and CDR2 YYNGEE. The DNA for the CDR3 is TGTGCCAGCAGCGTAAAAAGCGGTGGGGAGCTGTTTTTT. It yields the protein CASSVKSGGELFF.

The chain combines TRBV7-2 with TRBJ1-5; TRBD1 matches 7 bases. From germline, CDR1 is SGHTA and CDR2 FQGNSA. The CDR3 covers 15 residues. Trimming cost V 1 base and J 6 bases; bases outside gene matches: 6. Here the CDR3 DNA reads TGTGCCAGCAGCTTAGAACAGGGGTCCAGTCAGCCCCAGCATTTT. Translated: CASSLEQGSSQPQHF.

This clone has a handful of counts. This rearrangement joins TRBV10-3 to TRBJ2-1, with D perhaps TRBD2 (5 bases). Germline values: CDR1 ENHRY, CDR2 SYGVKD. The CDR3 is 14 residues long. V lost 3 bases to trimming and J lost 7 bases, with 13 bases between them. This CDR3 is CAISDRGSGNEQFF. The CDR3 nucleotides are TGTGCCATCAGTGACCGAGGCTCGGGAAATGAGCAGTTCTTC.

The rearrangement links TRBV7-2 to TRBJ2-5, with TRBD2 matching over 7 bases. Germline CDR1 SGHTA, CDR2 FQGNSA. Trimming cost V 8 bases and J 2 bases; bases outside gene matches: 11. The CDR3 is made up of 15 amino acids. The CDR3 here is CASSKRSGGQETQYF. The CDR3 coding sequence is TGTGCCAGCTCTAAGAGATCGGGAGGTCAAGAGACCCAGTACTTC. Full variable domain (rest looked up from reference TRBV7-2 and TRBJ2-5): GAGVSQSPSNKVTEKGKDVELRCDPISGHTALYWYRQSLGQGLEFLIYFQGNSAPDKSGLPSDRFSAERTGGSVSTLTIQRTQQEDSAVYLCASSKRSGGQETQYFGPGTRLLVL.

V is TRBV6-2 or TRBV6-3 and J is TRBJ1-6; D is perhaps TRBD1 (5 bases). Germline CDR1 and CDR2: MNHEY and SVGEGT. V lost 6 bases and J 9 bases, leaving 18 bases between the germline ends. CDR3 length: 15 residues. The CDR3 bases are TGTGCCAGCAGCCTGACCCCAGCGGGGGGTTCACCCCTCCACTTT. Translating it yields CASSLTPAGGSPLHF.

This clone was seen only a few times. The CDR3 protein is CASSDQGGGLYNQPQHF. CDR3 DNA: TGTGCCAGCAGTGACCAAGGAGGAGGCCTCTACAATCAGCCCCAGCATTTT. The chain employs TRBV2 and TRBJ1-5, with D uncertain. This CDR3 spans 17 amino acids. V was shortened by 3 bases and J by 3 bases, with 18 bases between the two germline ends. Germline V lookup: CDR1 SNHLY, CDR2 FYNNEI. The full variable domain, completed using reference TRBV2 and TRBJ1-5, is EPEVTQTPSHQVTQMGQEVILRCVPISNHLYFYWYRQILGQKVEFLVSFYNNEISEKSEIFDDQFSVERPDGSNFTLKIRSTKLEDSAMYFCASSDQGGGLYNQPQHFGDGTRLSIL.

V usage is TRBV7-9 and J usage is TRBJ2-5; 9 positions agree with TRBD2. V gave up 4 bases and J gave up 5 bases; unmatched junction bases: 8. Germline CDR1 is SEHNR and CDR2 is FQNEAQ (reference sequence). CDR3 length: 15 amino acids. The DNA of the CDR3 is TGTGCCAGCAGCTCCCCACTAGCGGGCCAGGAGACCCAGTACTTC. Residues: CASSSPLAGQETQYF.